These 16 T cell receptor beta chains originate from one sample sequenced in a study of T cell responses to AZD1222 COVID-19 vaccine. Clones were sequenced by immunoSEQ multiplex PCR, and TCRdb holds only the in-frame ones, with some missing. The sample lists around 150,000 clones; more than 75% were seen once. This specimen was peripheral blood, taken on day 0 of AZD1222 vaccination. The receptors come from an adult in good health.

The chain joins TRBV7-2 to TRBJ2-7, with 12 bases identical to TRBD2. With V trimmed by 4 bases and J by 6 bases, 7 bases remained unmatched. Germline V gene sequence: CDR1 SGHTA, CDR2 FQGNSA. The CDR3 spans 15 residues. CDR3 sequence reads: CASSSLAGGPGEQYF. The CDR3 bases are TGTGCCAGCAGCTCCCTAGCGGGGGGGCCTGGCGAGCAGTACTTC.

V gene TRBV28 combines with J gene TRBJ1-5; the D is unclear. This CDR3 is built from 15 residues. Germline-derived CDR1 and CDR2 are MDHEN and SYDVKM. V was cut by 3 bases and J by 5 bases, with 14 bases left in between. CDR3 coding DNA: TGTGCCAGCAGTTTGGGAGGCTCTGGCTATCAGCCCCAGCATTTT. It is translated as CASSLGGSGYQPQHF. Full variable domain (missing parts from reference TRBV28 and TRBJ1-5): DVKVTQSSRYLVKRTGEKVFLECVQDMDHENMFWYRQDPGLGLRLIYFSYDVKMKEKGDIPEGYSVSREKKERFSLILESASTNQTSMYLCASSLGGSGYQPQHFGDGTRLSIL.

The CDR3 DNA is TGTGCCAGCAGCTCCTTCGGGGGCCTGCTTTTGTCCCAGCATTTT. Protein product: CASSSFGGLLLSQHF. This rearrangement joins TRBV6-5 to TRBJ1-5; possible D gene TRBD1, 6 bases. Germline assignment: CDR1 MNHEY and CDR2 SVGAGI. The CDR3 extends over 15 amino acids. Trimming removed 6 bases at V and 11 bases at J, with 23 bases between.

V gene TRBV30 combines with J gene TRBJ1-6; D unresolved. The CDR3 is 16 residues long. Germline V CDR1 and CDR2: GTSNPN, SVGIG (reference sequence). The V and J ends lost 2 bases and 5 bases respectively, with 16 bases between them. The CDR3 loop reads CAWSQLSGKDNSPLHF. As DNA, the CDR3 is TGTGCCTGGAGTCAATTGTCGGGGAAAGATAATTCACCCCTCCACTTT.

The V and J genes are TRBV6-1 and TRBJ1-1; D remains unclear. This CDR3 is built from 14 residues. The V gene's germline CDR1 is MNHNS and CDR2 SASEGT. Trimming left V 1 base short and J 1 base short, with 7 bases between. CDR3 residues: CASSEGAANTEAFF. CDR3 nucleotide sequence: TGTGCCAGCAGTGAAGGCGCGGCGAACACTGAAGCTTTCTTT.

In DNA form, the CDR3 reads TGTGCCAGTAGTATAGGACAGTACAGGGATCCGCAGTATTTT. Encoded protein: CASSIGQYRDPQYF. V usage is TRBV19 and J usage is TRBJ2-3; D is possibly TRBD1 (6 bases). Germline V lookup: CDR1 LNHDA, CDR2 SQIVND (reference sequence). The V gene lost 1 base and the J gene lost 10 bases, with 15 bases spanning the gap. This CDR3 comprises 14 residues.

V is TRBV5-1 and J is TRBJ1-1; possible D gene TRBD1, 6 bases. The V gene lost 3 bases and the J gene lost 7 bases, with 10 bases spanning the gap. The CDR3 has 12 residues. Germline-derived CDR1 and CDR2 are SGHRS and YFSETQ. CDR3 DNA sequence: TGCGCCAGCAGCTACGGACAGAGTGAAGCTTTCTTT. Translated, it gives CASSYGQSEAFF.

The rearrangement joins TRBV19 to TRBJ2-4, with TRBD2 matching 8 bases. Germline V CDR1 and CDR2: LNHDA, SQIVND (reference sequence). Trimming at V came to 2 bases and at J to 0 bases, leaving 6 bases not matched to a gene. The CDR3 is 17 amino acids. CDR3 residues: CASSIWSGGLAKNIQYF. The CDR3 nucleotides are TGTGCCAGTAGTATATGGTCGGGGGGGCTAGCCAAAAACATTCAGTACTTC.

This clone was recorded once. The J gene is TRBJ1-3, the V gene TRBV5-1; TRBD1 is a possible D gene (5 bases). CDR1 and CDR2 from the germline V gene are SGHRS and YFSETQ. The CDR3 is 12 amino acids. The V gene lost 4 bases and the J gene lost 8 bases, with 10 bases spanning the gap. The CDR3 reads CASSLEGHTIYF. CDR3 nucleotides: TGCGCCAGCAGCCTGGAGGGACACACCATATATTTT.

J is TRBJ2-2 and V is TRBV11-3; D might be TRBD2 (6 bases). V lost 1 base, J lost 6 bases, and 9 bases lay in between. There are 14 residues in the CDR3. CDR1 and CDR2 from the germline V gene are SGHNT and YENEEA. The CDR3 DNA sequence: TGTGCCAGCAGCTTAGGGCGGGGTTCCGGGGAGCTGTTTTTT. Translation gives CASSLGRGSGELFF.

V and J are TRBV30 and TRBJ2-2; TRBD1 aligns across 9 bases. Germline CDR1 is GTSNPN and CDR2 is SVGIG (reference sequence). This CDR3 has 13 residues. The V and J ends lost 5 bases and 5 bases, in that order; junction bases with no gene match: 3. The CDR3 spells CAWGTGRTGELFF. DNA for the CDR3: TGTGCCTGGGGGACAGGGCGGACCGGGGAGCTGTTTTTT. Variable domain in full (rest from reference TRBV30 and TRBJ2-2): SQTIHQWPATLVQPVGSPLSLECTVEGTSNPNLYWYRQAAGRGLQLLFYSVGIGQISSEVPQNLSASRPQDRQFILSSKKLLLSDSGFYLCAWGTGRTGELFFGEGSRLTVL.

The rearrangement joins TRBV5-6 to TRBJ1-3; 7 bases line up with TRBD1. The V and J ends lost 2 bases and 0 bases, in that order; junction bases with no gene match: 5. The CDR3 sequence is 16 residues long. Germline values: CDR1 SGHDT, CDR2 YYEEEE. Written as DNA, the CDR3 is TGTGCCAGCAGCTTCACAGGGGCTCTCTCTGGAAACACCATATATTTT. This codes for CASSFTGALSGNTIYF.

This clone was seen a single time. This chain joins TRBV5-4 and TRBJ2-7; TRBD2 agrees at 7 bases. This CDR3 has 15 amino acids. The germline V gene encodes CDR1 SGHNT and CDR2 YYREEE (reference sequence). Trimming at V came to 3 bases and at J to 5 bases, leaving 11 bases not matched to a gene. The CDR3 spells CASSSRAGLLDEQYF. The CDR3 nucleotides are TGTGCCAGCAGCTCCCGAGCGGGGTTGCTCGACGAGCAGTACTTC.

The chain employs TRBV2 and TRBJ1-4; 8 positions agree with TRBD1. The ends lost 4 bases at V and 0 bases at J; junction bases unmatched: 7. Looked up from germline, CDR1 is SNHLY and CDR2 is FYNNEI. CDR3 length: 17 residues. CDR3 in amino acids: CASSGGTGTATNEKLFF. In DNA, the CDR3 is TGTGCCAGCAGTGGAGGGACAGGCACAGCAACTAATGAAAAACTGTTTTTT.

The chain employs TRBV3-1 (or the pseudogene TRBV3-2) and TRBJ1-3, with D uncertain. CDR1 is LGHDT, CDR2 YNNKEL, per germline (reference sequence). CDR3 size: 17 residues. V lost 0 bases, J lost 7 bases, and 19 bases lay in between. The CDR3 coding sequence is TGTGCCAGCAGCCAAGATGTGGGCAGATTTATCGAGAACACCATATATTTT. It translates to CASSQDVGRFIENTIYF.

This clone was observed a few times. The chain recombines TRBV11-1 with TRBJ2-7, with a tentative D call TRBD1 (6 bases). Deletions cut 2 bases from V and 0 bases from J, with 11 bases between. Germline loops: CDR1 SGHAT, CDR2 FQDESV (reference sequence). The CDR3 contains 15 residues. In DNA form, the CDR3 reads TGTGCCAGCAGCTTATACAGGGAACACTCCTACGAGCAGTACTTC. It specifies CASSLYREHSYEQYF.